This TCR beta chain was sequenced for a study of Graves' ophthalmopathy and Graves' hyperthyroidism. Amplification from RNA transcripts yielded the TCR beta CDR3 regions. The first-round RT-PCR employed HTBI primers together with the Qiagen OneStep RT-PCR kit. A multiplex PCR was then performed as the second round. TCRdb independently ran MiXCR on the multiplex PCR reads; one entry per CDR3 protein. Of around 590,000 distinct CDR3 sequences listed, 35% to 45% were seen once; the top ten hold roughly 4%. General study results and limits: Sensitivity of 60% to 71% and specificity of approximately 76% were achieved by the model that predicted ophthalmopathy progression. Blood also contained most of the expanded thyroid clonotypes above 0.001 frequency.

Many counts were recorded for this clonotype. Its antigen is unidentified. V was shortened by 5 bases and J by 0 bases, with 14 bases between the two germline ends. Germline V lookup: CDR1 MNHEY, CDR2 SVGAGI. CDR3 length: 15 amino acids. Sequenced material: peripheral blood or thyroid tissue (not recorded which). The chain is built from TRBV6-5 and TRBJ2-7; D may be TRBD1 (5 bases). This TCR derives from an adult man with Graves' hyperthyroidism. The DNA of the CDR3 is TGTGCCAGCAGTCTGACAGCCTTTTTCTCCTACGAGCAGTACTTC. Residues: CASSLTAFFSYEQYF.